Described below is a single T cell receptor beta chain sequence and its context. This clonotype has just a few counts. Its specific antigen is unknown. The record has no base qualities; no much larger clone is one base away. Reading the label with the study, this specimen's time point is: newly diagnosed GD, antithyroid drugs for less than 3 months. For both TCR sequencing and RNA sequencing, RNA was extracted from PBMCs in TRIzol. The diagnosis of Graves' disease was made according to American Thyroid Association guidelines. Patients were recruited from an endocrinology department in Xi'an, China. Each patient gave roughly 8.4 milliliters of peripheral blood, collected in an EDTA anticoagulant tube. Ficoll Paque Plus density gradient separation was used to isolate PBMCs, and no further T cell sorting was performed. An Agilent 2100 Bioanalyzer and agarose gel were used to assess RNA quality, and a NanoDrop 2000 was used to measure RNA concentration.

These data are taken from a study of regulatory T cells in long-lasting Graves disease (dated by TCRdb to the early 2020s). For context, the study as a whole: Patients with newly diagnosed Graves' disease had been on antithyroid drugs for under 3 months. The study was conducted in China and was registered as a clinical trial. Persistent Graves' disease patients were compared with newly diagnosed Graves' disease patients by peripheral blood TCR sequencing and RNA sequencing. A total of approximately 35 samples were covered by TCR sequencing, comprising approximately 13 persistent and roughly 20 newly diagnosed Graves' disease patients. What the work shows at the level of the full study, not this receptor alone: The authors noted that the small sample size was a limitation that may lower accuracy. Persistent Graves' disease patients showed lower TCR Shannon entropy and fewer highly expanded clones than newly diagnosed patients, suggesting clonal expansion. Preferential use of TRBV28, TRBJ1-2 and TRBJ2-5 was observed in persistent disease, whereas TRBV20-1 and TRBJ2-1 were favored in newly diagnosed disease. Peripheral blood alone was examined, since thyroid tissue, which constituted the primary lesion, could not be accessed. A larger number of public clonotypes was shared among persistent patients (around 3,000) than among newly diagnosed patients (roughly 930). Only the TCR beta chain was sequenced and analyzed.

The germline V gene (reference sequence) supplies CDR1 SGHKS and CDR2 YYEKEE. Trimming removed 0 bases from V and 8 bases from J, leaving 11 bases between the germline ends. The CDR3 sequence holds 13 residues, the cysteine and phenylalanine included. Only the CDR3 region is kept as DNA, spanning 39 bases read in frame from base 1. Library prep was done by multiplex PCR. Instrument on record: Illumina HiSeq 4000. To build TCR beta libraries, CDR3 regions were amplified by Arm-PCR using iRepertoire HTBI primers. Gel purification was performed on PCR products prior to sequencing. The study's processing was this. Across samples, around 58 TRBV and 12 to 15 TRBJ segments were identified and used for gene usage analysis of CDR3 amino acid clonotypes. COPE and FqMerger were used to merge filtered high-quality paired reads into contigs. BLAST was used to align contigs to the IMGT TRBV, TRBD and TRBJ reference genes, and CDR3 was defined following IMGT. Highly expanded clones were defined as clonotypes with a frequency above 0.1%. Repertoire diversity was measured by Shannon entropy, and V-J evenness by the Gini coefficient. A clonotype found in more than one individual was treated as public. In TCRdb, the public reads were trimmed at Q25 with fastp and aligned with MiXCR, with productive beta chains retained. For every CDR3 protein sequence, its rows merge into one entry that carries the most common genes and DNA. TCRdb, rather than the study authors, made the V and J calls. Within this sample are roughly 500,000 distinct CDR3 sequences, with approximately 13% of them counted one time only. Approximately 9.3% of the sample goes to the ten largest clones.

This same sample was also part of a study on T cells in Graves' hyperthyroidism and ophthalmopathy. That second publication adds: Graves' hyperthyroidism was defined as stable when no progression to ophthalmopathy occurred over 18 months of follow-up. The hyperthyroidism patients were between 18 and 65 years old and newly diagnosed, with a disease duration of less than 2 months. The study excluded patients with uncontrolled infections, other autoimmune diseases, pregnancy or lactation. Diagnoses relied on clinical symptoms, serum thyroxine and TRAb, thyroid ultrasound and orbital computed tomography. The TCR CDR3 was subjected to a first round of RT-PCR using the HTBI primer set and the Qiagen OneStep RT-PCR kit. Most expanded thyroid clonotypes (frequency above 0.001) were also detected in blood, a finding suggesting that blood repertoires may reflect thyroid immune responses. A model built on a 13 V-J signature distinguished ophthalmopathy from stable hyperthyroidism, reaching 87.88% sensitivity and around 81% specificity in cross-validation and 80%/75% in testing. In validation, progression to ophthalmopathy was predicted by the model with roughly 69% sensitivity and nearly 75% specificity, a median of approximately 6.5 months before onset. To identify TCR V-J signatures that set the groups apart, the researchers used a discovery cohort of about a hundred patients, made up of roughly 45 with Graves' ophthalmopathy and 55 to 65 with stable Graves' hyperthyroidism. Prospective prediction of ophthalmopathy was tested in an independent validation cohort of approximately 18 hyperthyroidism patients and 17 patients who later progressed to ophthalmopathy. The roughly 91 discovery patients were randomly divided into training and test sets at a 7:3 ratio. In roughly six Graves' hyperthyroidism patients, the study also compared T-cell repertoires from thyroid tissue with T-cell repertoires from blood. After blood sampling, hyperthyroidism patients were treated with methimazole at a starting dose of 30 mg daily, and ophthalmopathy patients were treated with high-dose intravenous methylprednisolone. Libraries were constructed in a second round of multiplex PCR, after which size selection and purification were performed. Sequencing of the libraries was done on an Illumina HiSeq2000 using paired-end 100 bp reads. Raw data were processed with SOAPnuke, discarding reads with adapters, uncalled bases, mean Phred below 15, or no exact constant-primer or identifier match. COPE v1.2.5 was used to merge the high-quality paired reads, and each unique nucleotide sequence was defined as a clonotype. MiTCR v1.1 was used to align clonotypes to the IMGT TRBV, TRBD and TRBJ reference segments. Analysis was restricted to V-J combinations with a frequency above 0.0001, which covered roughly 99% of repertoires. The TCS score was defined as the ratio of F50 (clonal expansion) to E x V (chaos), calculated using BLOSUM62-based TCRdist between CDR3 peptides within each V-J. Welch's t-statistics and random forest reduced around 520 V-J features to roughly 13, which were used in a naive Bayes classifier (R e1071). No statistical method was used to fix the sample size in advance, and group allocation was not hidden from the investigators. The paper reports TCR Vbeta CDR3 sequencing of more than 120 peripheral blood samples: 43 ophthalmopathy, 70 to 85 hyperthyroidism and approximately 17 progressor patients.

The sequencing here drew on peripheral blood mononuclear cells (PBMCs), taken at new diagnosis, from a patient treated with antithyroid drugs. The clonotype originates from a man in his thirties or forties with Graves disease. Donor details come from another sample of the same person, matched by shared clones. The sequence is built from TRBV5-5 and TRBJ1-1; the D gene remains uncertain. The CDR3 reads CASSLVPTREAFF. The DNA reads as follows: TGTGCCAGCAGCTTGGTCCCCACTAGGGAAGCTTTCTTT. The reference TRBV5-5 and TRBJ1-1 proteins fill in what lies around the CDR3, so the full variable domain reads DAGVTQSPTHLIKTRGQQVTLRCSPISGHKSVSWYQQVLGQGPQFIFQYYEKEERGRGNFPDRFSARQFPNYSSELNVNALLLGDSALYLCASSLVPTREAFFGQGTRLTVV.